One sample yielded the 8 T cell receptor beta chains listed below, sequenced in a study of CD8+CD57+ T cells in acquired aplastic anemia. The study profiled TCR beta VDJ and CDR3 using genomic DNA as template. TCRdb redid the calling of the reads with MiXCR, one entry per CDR3 protein. Of approximately 40,000 distinct CDR3 sequences detected, approximately 63% appear once; the ten largest clones hold 45% to 75%. Patients sequenced had flow cytometry evidence of CD8+CD57+ cell expansion. Source material: sorted CD4+, CD8+, or CD8+CD57+ T cells (not recorded which) from PBMCs. These receptors were obtained from a human donor with aplastic anemia.

The J gene is TRBJ2-5, the V gene TRBV20-1; 8 bases fit TRBD2. The CDR3 has 14 residues. In germline, CDR1 is DFQATT, CDR2 SNEGSKA (reference sequence). With 6 bases clipped from V and 9 bases from J, the junction kept 15 bases outside the gene matches. CDR3 sequence reads: CSAAKDSGEVAQYF. CDR3 DNA: TGCAGTGCCGCGAAGGATAGCGGGGAAGTGGCCCAGTACTTC.

This clonotype came up a few times. J is TRBJ1-5 and V is TRBV27, with 8 bases lining up with TRBD1. V dropped 7 bases and J dropped 7; count of bases not matched to a gene: 9. Germline values: CDR1 MNHEY, CDR2 SMNVEV (reference sequence). CDR3 size: 14 residues. CDR3 loop: CASTGQGANQPQHF. Written as DNA, the CDR3 is TGTGCCAGCACGGGGCAGGGGGCGAACCAGCCCCAGCATTTT.

This clonotype came up many times. The chain links TRBV24-1 to TRBJ1-5; maybe TRBD1 (5 bases). Germline values: CDR1 KGHDR, CDR2 SFDVKD. CDR3 length: 14 residues. The V and J ends lost 12 bases and 4 bases respectively, with 18 bases between them. CDR3 in amino acids: CAPAGCYRNQPQHF. In DNA form, the CDR3 reads TGTGCCCCTGCAGGGTGTTACAGGAATCAGCCCCAGCATTTT.

In this sample, this clonotype turned up many times. CDR3 bases: TGTGCTAGTGGTTTGAGGCCGGGACAGCTACAAGAGACCCAGTACTTC. This gives the protein CASGLRPGQLQETQYF. The rearrangement links TRBV12-5 to TRBJ2-5, with 7 positions matching TRBD1. The CDR3 consists of 16 residues. Germline V gene data show CDR1 as LGHNT and CDR2 as FRNRAP. After removal of 2 bases from V and 2 bases from J, the junction contained 8 bases not matched to a gene.

The chain couples TRBV5-1 to TRBJ1-1, with 12 bases fitting TRBD1. Germline V gene sequence: CDR1 SGHRS, CDR2 YFSETQ. This CDR3 contains 16 residues. V lost 4 bases to trimming and J lost 3 bases; unmatched junction nucleotides: 7. In DNA form, the CDR3 reads TGCGCCAGCAGCGTGGGGACAGGGGGCAGGGACACTGAAGCTTTCTTT. Encoded protein: CASSVGTGGRDTEAFF.

This clonotype was counted many times. The chain carries TRBV19 and TRBJ1-1; no firm D call. This CDR3 contains 14 residues. Per germline, CDR1 LNHDA and CDR2 SQIVND (reference sequence). V lost 5 bases, J lost 0 bases, and 10 bases lay in between. The CDR3 nucleotides are TGTGCCAGTAGTTTACAAGTCTTGAACACTGAAGCTTTCTTT. As protein: CASSLQVLNTEAFF. Full variable domain (remainder filled in from reference TRBV19 and TRBJ1-1): DGGITQSPKYLFRKEGQNVTLSCEQNLNHDAMYWYRQDPGQGLRLIYYSQIVNDFQKGDIAEGYSVSREKKESFPLTVTSAQKNPTAFYLCASSLQVLNTEAFFGQGTRLTVV.

This clonotype appeared a few times. A read error may be the cause here, since a much bigger clone is one base away. CDR3 sequence reads: CASSVGGGETQYF. CDR3 bases: TGTGCCAGCAGCGTGGGCGGGGGGGAGACCCAGTACTTC. The gene calls are TRBV7-9 and TRBJ2-5; 8 positions agree with TRBD2. The CDR3 length is 13 residues. CDR1 and CDR2 (germline): SEHNR, FQNEAQ (reference sequence). V shed 5 bases, J shed 5 bases, and the junction held 4 bases outside the gene matches.

The chain joins TRBV11-1 to TRBJ2-3; a weak D match, TRBD1 (5 bases). Trimming removed 3 bases at V and 6 bases at J, with 13 bases between. The CDR3 extends over 14 amino acids. The germline V gene encodes CDR1 SGHAT and CDR2 FQDESV (reference sequence). CDR3 sequence (DNA): TGTGCCAGCAGCTTTGGGCAGGGCCTCGATACGCAGTATTTT. Its translation is CASSFGQGLDTQYF.